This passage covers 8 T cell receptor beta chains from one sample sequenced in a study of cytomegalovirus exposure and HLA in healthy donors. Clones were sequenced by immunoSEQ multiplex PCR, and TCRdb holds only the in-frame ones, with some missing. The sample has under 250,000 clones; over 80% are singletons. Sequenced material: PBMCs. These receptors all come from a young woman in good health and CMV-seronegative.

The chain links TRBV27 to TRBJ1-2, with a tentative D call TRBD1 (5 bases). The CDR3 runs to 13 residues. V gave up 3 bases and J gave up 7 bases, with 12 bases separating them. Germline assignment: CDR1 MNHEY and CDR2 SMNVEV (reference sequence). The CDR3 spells CASSFRDARGYTF. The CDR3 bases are TGTGCCAGCAGTTTTCGGGACGCCCGTGGCTACACCTTC.

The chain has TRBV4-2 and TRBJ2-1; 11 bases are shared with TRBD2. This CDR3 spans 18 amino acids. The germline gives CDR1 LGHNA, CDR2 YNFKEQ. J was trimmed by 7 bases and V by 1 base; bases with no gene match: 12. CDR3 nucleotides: TGTGCCAGCAGCCAAGGGTTAGTAGCGGGAGGGCCGGGGAATGAGCAGTTCTTC. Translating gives CASSQGLVAGGPGNEQFF.

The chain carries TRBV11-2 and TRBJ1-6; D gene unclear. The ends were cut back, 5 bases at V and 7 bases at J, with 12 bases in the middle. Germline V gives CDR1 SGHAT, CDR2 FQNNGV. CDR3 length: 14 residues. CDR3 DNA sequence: TGTGCCAGCAGCCCACGCCCAGAAAATTCACCCCTCCACTTT. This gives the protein CASSPRPENSPLHF.

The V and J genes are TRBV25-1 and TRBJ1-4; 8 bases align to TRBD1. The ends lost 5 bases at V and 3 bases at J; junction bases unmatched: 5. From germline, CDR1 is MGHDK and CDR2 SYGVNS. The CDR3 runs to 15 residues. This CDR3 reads CASSNPGQANEKLFF. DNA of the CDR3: TGTGCCAGCAGTAACCCGGGACAGGCTAATGAAAAACTGTTTTTT. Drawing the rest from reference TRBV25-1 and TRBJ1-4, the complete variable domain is EADIYQTPRYLVIGTGKKITLECSQTMGHDKMYWYQQDPGMELHLIHYSYGVNSTEKGDLSSESTVSRIRTEHFPLTLESARPSHTSQYLCASSNPGQANEKLFFGSGTQLSVL.

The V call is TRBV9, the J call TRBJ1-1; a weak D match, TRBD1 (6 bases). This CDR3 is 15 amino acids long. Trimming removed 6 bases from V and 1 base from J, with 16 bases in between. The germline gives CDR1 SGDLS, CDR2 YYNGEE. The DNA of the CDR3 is TGTGCCAGCAAGCCCGAGGGGGGAACGAACACTGAAGCTTTCTTT. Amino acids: CASKPEGGTNTEAFF.

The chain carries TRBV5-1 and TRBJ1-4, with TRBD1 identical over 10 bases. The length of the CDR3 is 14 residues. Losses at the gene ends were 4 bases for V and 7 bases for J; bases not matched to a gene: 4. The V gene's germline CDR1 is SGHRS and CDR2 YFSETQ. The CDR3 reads CASSQTGGSEKLFF. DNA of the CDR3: TGCGCCAGCAGCCAGACAGGGGGCAGTGAAAAACTGTTTTTT. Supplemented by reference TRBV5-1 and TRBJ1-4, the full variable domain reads KAGVTQTPRYLIKTRGQQVTLSCSPISGHRSVSWYQQTPGQGLQFLFEYFSETQRNKGNFPGRFSGRQFSNSRSEMNVSTLELGDSALYLCASSQTGGSEKLFFGSGTQLSVL.

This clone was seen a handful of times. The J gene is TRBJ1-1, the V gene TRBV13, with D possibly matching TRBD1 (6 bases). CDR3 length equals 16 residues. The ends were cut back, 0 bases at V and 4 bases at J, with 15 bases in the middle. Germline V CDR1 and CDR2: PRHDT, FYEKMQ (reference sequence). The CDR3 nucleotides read TGTGCCAGCAGCTTAGGCCATAGGGGGTGCGGCACTGAAGCTTTCTTT. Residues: CASSLGHRGCGTEAFF.

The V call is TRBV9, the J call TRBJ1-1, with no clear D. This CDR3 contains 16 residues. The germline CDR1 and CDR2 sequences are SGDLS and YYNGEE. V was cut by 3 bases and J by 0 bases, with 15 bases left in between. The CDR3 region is CASSARAGGMNTEAFF. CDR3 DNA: TGTGCCAGCAGCGCTCGGGCCGGTGGGATGAACACTGAAGCTTTCTTT.